The 29 T cell receptor beta chains below were found in one sample sequenced in a study of long-term antiretroviral therapy in people with HIV. At the survey level, the v3.0 immunoSEQ assay was run. Profiled with immunoSEQ multiplex PCR; TCRdb holds only in-frame clones, not every one. The top ten clones hold 7.5% to 9.5% of a sample with under 20,000 clones, over 75% of them seen once. The specimen was unsorted PBMCs, collected 0.3 years after starting antiretroviral therapy. Receptors originate from a man aged 55 to 70 with HIV.

The count of this clone is one. The chain combines TRBV9 with TRBJ1-3; TRBD1 agrees at 9 bases. Germline trimming cut 6 bases from V and 1 base from J; bases unmatched to any gene: 8. The CDR3 runs 16 residues. Germline V gene data show CDR1 as SGDLS and CDR2 as YYNGEE. CDR3 nucleotides: TGTGCCAGCAACCCCCACGGGACAGGGTCTGGAAACACCATATATTTT. Translated, it gives CASNPHGTGSGNTIYF.

The chain couples TRBV5-1 to TRBJ2-1; tentative D call: TRBD1 (5 bases). The CDR3 sequence is 19 residues long. Germline CDR1 reads SGHRS; CDR2 reads YFSETQ. Trimming took off 1 base at V and 1 base at J, with 21 bases between the two ends. For the CDR3, the DNA is TGCGCCAGCAGCTTGTCGTCCCAGTGGGGCAGTGGGTCCTACAATGAGCAGTTCTTC. Translated, it gives CASSLSSQWGSGSYNEQFF.

This clone was seen once. This chain uses TRBV5-5 with TRBJ1-2; D remains unclear. The ends were cut back, 0 bases at V and 4 bases at J, with 7 bases in the middle. This CDR3 is 13 amino acids long. Germline V gene sequence: CDR1 SGHKS, CDR2 YYEKEE (reference sequence). The CDR3 sequence is CASSLAESYGYTF. The DNA of the CDR3 is TGTGCCAGCAGCTTGGCAGAGTCCTATGGCTACACCTTC.

The CDR3 nucleotides are TGTGCTAGTGGTTTGGGGACAGTCCAAGAGACCCAGTACTTC. Amino acid sequence: CASGLGTVQETQYF. The chain joins TRBV12-5 to TRBJ2-5, with D possibly matching TRBD1 (6 bases). V lost 1 base, J lost 1 base, and 7 bases lay in between. Looked up from germline, CDR1 is LGHNT and CDR2 is FRNRAP. This CDR3 comprises 14 residues.

V is TRBV4-2 and J is TRBJ2-5; 10 bases align to TRBD2. Unmatched junction bases numbered 11, after V lost 0 bases and J lost 1 base. Germline values: CDR1 LGHNA, CDR2 YNFKEQ. This CDR3 has 19 amino acids. CDR3 protein: CASSQDRSDGTSAQETQYF. The CDR3 DNA follows: TGTGCCAGCAGCCAAGATCGATCGGACGGGACTAGCGCCCAAGAGACCCAGTACTTC.

The V and J genes are TRBV29-1 and TRBJ1-2, with D unclear. The CDR3 covers 13 residues. The V end lost 7 bases, the J end lost 5 bases, and 17 bases lay between the germline ends. CDR1 is SQVTM, CDR2 ANQGSEA, per germline. In DNA, the CDR3 is TGCAGCGCCGGAGATCGAGACGGGTATGGCTACACCTTC. Translated: CSAGDRDGYGYTF.

V and J are TRBV28 and TRBJ1-5, with TRBD1 identical over 8 bases. This CDR3 comprises 14 residues. After removal of 5 bases from V and 5 bases from J, the junction contained 5 bases not matched to a gene. Germline V gene sequence: CDR1 MDHEN, CDR2 SYDVKM. CDR3 coding DNA: TGTGCCAGCAGTCTATACAGGGGGGATCAGCCCCAGCATTTT. Its protein is CASSLYRGDQPQHF.

The gene calls are TRBV5-1 and TRBJ1-1; D is possibly TRBD1 (5 bases). V dropped 5 bases and J dropped 7 bases, with 9 bases sitting between them. This CDR3 comprises 11 residues. Germline V gene sequence: CDR1 SGHRS, CDR2 YFSETQ. The CDR3 DNA follows: TGCGCCAGCAGACGGGACCTTGAAGCTTTCTTT. It is translated as CASRRDLEAFF.

The rearrangement uses TRBV9 and TRBJ2-1, with D tentatively TRBD1 (9 bases). The CDR3 loop spans 22 amino acids. The V end lost 3 bases, the J end lost 3 bases, and 34 bases lay between the germline ends. Germline V lookup: CDR1 SGDLS, CDR2 YYNGEE. CDR3 residues: CASSGTPTGQGRLSGGYNEQFF. DNA of the CDR3: TGTGCCAGCAGCGGCACCCCGACAGGACAGGGGCGATTGAGCGGGGGCTACAATGAGCAGTTCTTC.

This clone has only a few counts. V gene TRBV4-3 combines with J gene TRBJ2-7; TRBD1 might be the D (5 bases). There are 15 residues in the CDR3. Trimming shortened V by 0 bases and J by 3 bases, and 12 bases separated the two germline ends. Germline values: CDR1 LGHNA, CDR2 YSLEER. The CDR3 spells CASSQDSQVNYEQYF. The DNA of the CDR3 is TGCGCCAGCAGCCAAGATTCACAGGTTAACTACGAGCAGTACTTC.

Turning to this clone: It is likely a read error, because the conserved phenylalanine at the end of the CDR3 is missing. The DNA is left out, because the CDR3 cannot be placed on it with certainty; the CDR3 is given as TCRdb lists it. The genes are TRBV2 and TRBJ2-7; the DNA was not used to check the table's D call, TRBD2. The CDR3 totals 13 residues, both ends included. Germline V gene data show CDR1 as SNHLY and CDR2 as FYNNEI. Here the CDR3 reads CASSESPWTRPTI.

The chain links TRBV9 to TRBJ2-1; 8 nucleotides align to TRBD1. The CDR3 length is 13 residues. Germline V gene lookup returns CDR1 SGDLS and CDR2 YYNGEE. V lost 4 bases, J lost 7 bases, and 4 bases stayed unmatched. CDR3 sequence (DNA): TGTGCCAGCAGCTGGACAGGGAGTAATGAGCAGTTCTTC. The encoded protein is CASSWTGSNEQFF.

This chain links TRBV5-1 with TRBJ1-5, with 8 bases that match TRBD1. CDR3 length: 16 amino acids. Unmatched junction bases numbered 9, after V lost 0 bases and J lost 7 bases. Per germline, CDR1 SGHRS and CDR2 YFSETQ. In DNA form, the CDR3 reads TGCGCCAGCAGCTTGGGATCAGGGGGCGCGGGACAGCCCCAGCATTTT. Translating gives CASSLGSGGAGQPQHF. The whole variable domain, filled in from reference TRBV5-1 and TRBJ1-5, reads KAGVTQTPRYLIKTRGQQVTLSCSPISGHRSVSWYQQTPGQGLQFLFEYFSETQRNKGNFPGRFSGRQFSNSRSEMNVSTLELGDSALYLCASSLGSGGAGQPQHFGDGTRLSIL.

The V call is TRBV7-2, the J call TRBJ1-5; 8 positions match TRBD1. The CDR3 covers 13 residues. J was trimmed by 7 bases and V by 5 bases; bases with no gene match: 4. Germline V gene sequence: CDR1 SGHTA, CDR2 FQGNSA. CDR3 residues: CASSPDRGQPQHF. In nucleotides, the CDR3 is TGTGCCAGCAGCCCAGACAGGGGACAGCCCCAGCATTTT.

This chain joins TRBV10-3 and TRBJ2-7; D might be TRBD2 (7 bases). Germline V lookup: CDR1 ENHRY, CDR2 SYGVKD. The ends were cut back, 1 base at V and 3 bases at J, with 16 bases in the middle. This CDR3 region has 16 residues. The CDR3 bases are TGTGCCATCAGTGAGTGGGTCGGGGGGCACGTCTACGAGCAGTACTTC. Its protein product is CAISEWVGGHVYEQYF.

This chain links TRBV5-4 with TRBJ2-7; 16 nucleotides align to TRBD2. J was trimmed by 0 bases and V by 4 bases; bases with no gene match: 4. Germline V gives CDR1 SGHNT, CDR2 YYREEE (reference sequence). The CDR3 runs to 17 residues. For the CDR3, the DNA is TGTGCCAGCAGCGGAGGGACTAGCGGGGGGGGCTCCTACGAGCAGTACTTC. Translating gives CASSGGTSGGGSYEQYF. Using reference TRBV5-4 and TRBJ2-7 for the parts outside the CDR3, the full variable domain is ETGVTQSPTHLIKTRGQQVTLRCSSQSGHNTVSWYQQALGQGPQFIFQYYREEENGRGNFPPRFSGLQFPNYSSELNVNALELDDSALYLCASSGGTSGGGSYEQYFGPGTRLTVT.

This clone was picked up one time. This chain joins TRBV15 and TRBJ1-2; 7 positions match TRBD1. The ends lost 2 bases at V and 2 bases at J; junction bases unmatched: 8. The CDR3 totals 16 residues. Germline CDR1 is LNHNV and CDR2 is YYDKDF (reference sequence). DNA for the CDR3: TGTGCCACCAGCAGATTCGGGACAGACTTCAACTATGGCTACACCTTC. This gives the protein CATSRFGTDFNYGYTF.

The CDR3 DNA is TGTGCCAGCTCACCACCGACAGGGGGCTACGAGCAGTACTTC. Translation gives CASSPPTGGYEQYF. V and J are TRBV18 and TRBJ2-7, with 9 bases aligning to TRBD1. Germline V gene sequence: CDR1 KGHSH, CDR2 LQKENI. The CDR3 has 14 amino acids. V shed 0 bases and J 3 bases; nucleotides not matched to a gene: 0.

V and J are TRBV5-1 and TRBJ2-3, with 12 bases matching TRBD2. The CDR3 extends over 16 amino acids. The V segment lost 6 bases and the J segment 0 bases; nucleotides outside the gene matches: 5. The germline CDR1 and CDR2 sequences are SGHRS and YFSETQ. The CDR3 sequence: CASTHGLAGSTDTQYF. For the CDR3, the DNA is TGCGCCAGCACTCACGGACTAGCGGGGAGCACAGATACGCAGTATTTT.

The rearrangement joins TRBV28 to TRBJ2-3; weak D call: TRBD1 (6 bases). Trimming cost V 6 bases and J 6 bases, with 10 bases left between them. The CDR3 length is 12 residues. CDR1 and CDR2 from the germline V gene are MDHEN and SYDVKM. The CDR3 sequence: CASRRTVDTQYF. CDR3 bases: TGTGCCAGCAGACGGACAGTGGATACGCAGTATTTT.

The genes are TRBV7-6 and TRBJ2-2, with 9 positions matching TRBD1. Germline CDR1 and CDR2: SGHVS and FNYEAQ. The V and J ends lost 4 bases and 3 bases, in that order; junction bases with no gene match: 3. This CDR3 comprises 15 residues. Here the CDR3 reads CASSWGQGYTGELFF. The CDR3, as DNA: TGTGCCAGCAGCTGGGGACAGGGCTACACCGGGGAGCTGTTTTTT.

CDR3 loop: CASSLFYGAPEGGELFF. In DNA form, the CDR3 reads TGTGCCAGCAGTTTATTCTATGGGGCGCCGGAAGGCGGGGAGCTGTTTTTT. The V gene is TRBV28, the J gene TRBJ2-2; perhaps TRBD1 as D (5 bases). Germline-derived CDR1 and CDR2 are MDHEN and SYDVKM. V was trimmed by 1 base and J by 7 bases, leaving 19 bases between them. The CDR3 is 17 residues long.

This CDR3 is CASSPGLRDSNEKLFF. CDR3 coding DNA: TGCGCCAGCAGCCCGGGCCTCAGGGACTCTAATGAAAAACTGTTTTTT. The chain couples TRBV5-1 to TRBJ1-4; D might be TRBD1 (5 bases). Looked up from germline, CDR1 is SGHRS and CDR2 is YFSETQ. This CDR3 contains 16 residues. V was shortened by 4 bases and J by 3 bases, with 16 bases between the two germline ends.

This clone turned up a few times. J is TRBJ1-2 and V is TRBV20-1; D not resolved. This CDR3 region has 11 residues. CDR1 is DFQATT, CDR2 SNEGSKA, per germline (reference sequence). Trimming removed 3 bases at V and 4 bases at J, with 6 bases between. In nucleotides, the CDR3 is TGCAGTGCTAGCAGTAGCTATGGCTACACCTTC. As protein: CSASSSYGYTF.

The rearrangement links TRBV10-3 to TRBJ2-3; D is uncertain. Trimming cost V 2 bases and J 7 bases, with 7 bases left between them. CDR1 ENHRY and CDR2 SYGVKD come from the germline V gene. CDR3 size: 12 residues. CDR3 nucleotide sequence: TGTGCCATCAGTGAGGTGGAATATACGCAGTATTTT. This encodes CAISEVEYTQYF.

This clone has more than one count but fewer than ten. The CDR3 DNA is TGTGCCAGCAGTTTGGGGCTATTACCTGAGCAGTTCTTC. This encodes CASSLGLLPEQFF. This chain links TRBV28 with TRBJ2-1, with a tentative D call TRBD1 (5 bases). The V end was cut by 3 bases, the J end by 9 bases, with 12 bases between. Germline V CDR1 and CDR2: MDHEN, SYDVKM. This CDR3 is built from 13 residues.

In DNA, the CDR3 is TGCGCCAGCAGTCCCAGACAGGGTTGGTACTACGAGCAGTACTTC. Translated, it gives CASSPRQGWYYEQYF. The V call is TRBV23-1, the J call TRBJ2-7; 7 nucleotides match TRBD1. TRBV23-1 is assigned to the ORF class and has an uncertain function. The CDR3 covers 15 residues. J was trimmed by 3 bases and V by 4 bases; bases with no gene match: 9.

The chain is built from TRBV5-1 and TRBJ1-2, with 11 bases lining up with TRBD1. CDR1 SGHRS and CDR2 YFSETQ come from the germline V gene. Losses at the gene ends were 3 bases for V and 0 bases for J; bases not matched to a gene: 4. The CDR3 spans 16 residues. In nucleotides, the CDR3 is TGCGCCAGCAGCTCTCGGACAGGGGGCACTAACTATGGCTACACCTTC. The encoded protein is CASSSRTGGTNYGYTF.

This sequence joins TRBV18 and TRBJ2-7; 10 bases are a match to TRBD1. The trim removed 3 bases at V and 0 bases at J, leaving 2 bases unmatched. Germline V gene lookup returns CDR1 KGHSH and CDR2 LQKENI. The CDR3 has 15 amino acids. The CDR3 sequence: CASSPTGGSSYEQYF. CDR3 bases: TGTGCCAGCTCACCGACAGGGGGCAGCTCCTACGAGCAGTACTTC.